The T cell receptor beta chain described here comes from a study of T cell changes during pregnancy in multiple sclerosis. The CDR3 consists of 19 residues. V lost 7 bases to trimming and J lost 3 bases, with 32 bases between them. Germline V CDR1 and CDR2: SGHRS, YFSETQ. Only in-frame clones appear in the TCRdb table, and some are missing; sequencing was by immunoSEQ multiplex PCR. The sample consists of about 32,000 clones, about 88% of them appearing once. The source of this sequence is a female donor with multiple sclerosis, enrolled in a pregnancy study. The sample in question was CD8+ T cells from peripheral blood mononuclear cells, obtained in the second trimester of pregnancy. The chain combines TRBV5-1 with TRBJ2-7; tentative D call: TRBD2 (5 bases). The CDR3 sequence is CASALGPTTLTLTRYEQYF. The CDR3 DNA sequence: TGCGCCAGCGCCTTGGGCCCGACTACACTCACACTTACCCGCTACGAGCAGTACTTC.